This TCR beta chain derives from a study of shared clonotypes between healthy human individuals (dated by TCRdb to 2018 to 2020). With regard to the full study: A few men and a couple of women, aged 18 to 49 years, made up the cohort. Per donor, three plates each were used for CD4 naive and CD4 memory, two for CD8 naive, and one for CD8 memory. To estimate repertoire size and how much clonotypes are shared between individuals, the study performed deep sequencing of blood TCR repertoires from a few healthy adults. To increase sequencing depth and limit assay-specific biases, different laboratories used diverse techniques to prepare libraries and sequence TCR repertoires. Between about 0.85 and 8.9 billion PBMCs per donor were obtained by leukapheresis. The full study reports these points: Only blood was sampled, and tissue TCR repertoires likely differ from those in blood. Larger estimated clonotype richness was generally found for naive subsets than for memory subsets. Based on pairwise subsampling, the degree of clonotype sharing among donors was expected to be affected by sequencing depth. When a few donors were compared, the shared fraction of clonotypes was 5% to 6.5% for naive CD4, roughly 3.4% for naive CD8, 2% to 2.5% for memory CD4, and less than 0.45% for memory CD8. Rarefaction of sorted-subset datasets indicated incomplete sequencing despite the large sequencing depth. Compared with non-shared clonotypes, clonotypes shared by all four sorted-subset donors had higher generation probabilities. Because the study included only a small number of donors, the genetic and exposure-history diversity represented was limited.

Via the germline V gene, CDR1 is MDHEN and CDR2 SYDVKM. The CDR3 contains 11 residues, cysteine and phenylalanine counted. The read is trimmed to its CDR3 DNA, 33 bases read in frame from base 1. Trimming removed 10 bases from V and 6 bases from J, leaving 12 bases between the germline ends. Regarding this clone: It lacks a known antigen. It has no much larger one-base neighbor in the sample; base qualities were not kept.

For the CD8 naive samples, CD45RO-negative cells were positively selected for CCR7, yielding a CD45RA+CCR7+ population from which TemRA cells were excluded. The donors were healthy, HIV-negative adults who had no recently reported acute infections or vaccinations. All donors were Caucasian adults living in Nashville, Tennessee, USA. After blood collection by leukapheresis, PBMCs were isolated using Ficoll-Histopaque density gradient centrifugation and then cryopreserved in the vapor phase of liquid nitrogen. Analytical flow cytometry was used to check the purity and quantity of every magnetically sorted T cell population. Each sorted fraction had its genomic DNA isolated and then quantified by UV absorbance on a Nanodrop 2000c. TCR CDR3 regions were amplified from genomic DNA by multiplex PCR using the deep immunoSEQ assay. For each cell subset, the extracted genomic DNA was distributed evenly across all wells of several immunoSEQ 96-well plates, and each plate served as one replicate. Each replicate PCR for sorted subsets received around 0.2 ug genomic DNA, equal to tens of thousands of T cell genomes. Purified libraries were measured with a Qubit 3.0 fluorometer, size-checked on a Bioanalyzer 2100, and measured again with the KAPA Library Quantification kit. A separate single-read 150-cycle Illumina NextSeq 550 flow cell was used to sequence each immunoSEQ 96-well plate. As for the authors' bioinformatics: Because the immunoSEQ output included only junctional sequences and no quality scores, the filtering could not be the same as the filtering used for full-length reads. Sequences were annotated with PyIR, a Python wrapper for IgBLAST v1.9, using IMGT germline references to assign V/J genes and CDR3. Reads with weak V/J assignments (E-value above 1e-6), missing CDR3, stop codons, out-of-frame junctions, or ambiguous translated residues were removed. V3J clonotypes were defined as sequences sharing the same inferred V gene, J gene, and CDR3 amino acid sequence. To compute the percentage overlap between repertoires, the number of shared unique clonotypes was divided by the size of the smaller repertoire. Richness of each repertoire was evaluated using RTK rarefaction, the Chao1 estimator, and Recon v2.1 estimates of unobserved clonotypes. Generation probabilities for all TCRbeta clonotypes obtained by the gDNA method from a handful of donors were computed using OLGA. The table comes from immuneACCESS by way of TCRdb, which keeps in-frame sequences with V and J called. Part of the clones is missing from these tables; in studies checked, under half for an unresolved V gene and the rest for unknown reasons. V, J and clone size are those of that table, while D and trimming were read from the DNA. The sample table shows about 580,000 clones, and 95% to 98% are seen once. 0.3% of the sample is taken by the ten largest.

The rearranged chain carries TRBV28 and TRBJ1-1, with the D gene too uncertain to name. The sequence came from a young man in good health. The source material was naive CD8+ T cells sorted from blood. The cell subset or site label on this specimen signifies: CD45RA+CCR7+. The encoded CDR3 is CATNYGAEAFF. The nucleotide sequence reads as follows: TGTGCCACCAACTACGGGGCTGAAGCTTTCTTT. The reference TRBV28 and TRBJ1-1 proteins fill in what lies around the CDR3, so the full variable domain reads DVKVTQSSRYLVKRTGEKVFLECVQDMDHENMFWYRQDPGLGLRLIYFSYDVKMKEKGDIPEGYSVSREKKERFSLILESASTNQTSMYLCATNYGAEAFFGQGTRLTVV.